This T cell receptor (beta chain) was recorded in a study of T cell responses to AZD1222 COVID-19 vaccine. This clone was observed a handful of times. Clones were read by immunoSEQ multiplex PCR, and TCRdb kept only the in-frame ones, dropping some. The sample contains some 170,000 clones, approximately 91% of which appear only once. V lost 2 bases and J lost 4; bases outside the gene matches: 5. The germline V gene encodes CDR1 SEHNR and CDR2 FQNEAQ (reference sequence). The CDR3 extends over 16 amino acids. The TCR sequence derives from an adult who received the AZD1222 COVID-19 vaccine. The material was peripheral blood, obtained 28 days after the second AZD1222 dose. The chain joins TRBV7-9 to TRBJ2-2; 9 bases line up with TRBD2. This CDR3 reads CASSLLSGGPTGELFF. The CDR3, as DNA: TGTGCCAGCAGCTTATTGAGCGGGGGGCCCACCGGGGAGCTGTTTTTT.